This TCR beta chain was observed in a study of Graves' ophthalmopathy and Graves' hyperthyroidism. The sequenced template was RNA, covering the TCR beta CDR3 region. An initial RT-PCR round employing HTBI primers preceded a second-round multiplex PCR. Using its own MiXCR run on the multiplex PCR reads, TCRdb lists one record per CDR3 protein. There are hundreds of thousands of distinct CDR3 sequences in the sample; under 25% occur only once, and more than 2.5% lies in the top ten. New diagnoses, under 2 months' duration, and ages 18 to 65 characterized the hyperthyroidism patients. The source of the PBMCs was around 10 ml of fresh peripheral blood. CDR1 is SEHNR, CDR2 FQNEAQ, per germline (reference sequence). The CDR3 contains 14 residues. Remarks on this clonotype: Its antigen remains unknown.

General observations from the study: Blood also carried most expanded thyroid clonotypes exceeding 0.001 frequency. Researchers report that a 13-signature model separated ophthalmopathy from stable hyperthyroidism, posting about 88% sensitivity and 81.08% specificity.

The receptor was derived from a woman in her late teens or twenties with stable Graves' hyperthyroidism. Sequencing used peripheral blood. The rearrangement joins TRBV7-9 to TRBJ2-7; no definite D call. DNA of the CDR3: TGTGCCAGCAGCTTAGGGCGGTTATCCTACGAGCAGTACGTG. Its protein product is CASSLGRLSYEQYV.